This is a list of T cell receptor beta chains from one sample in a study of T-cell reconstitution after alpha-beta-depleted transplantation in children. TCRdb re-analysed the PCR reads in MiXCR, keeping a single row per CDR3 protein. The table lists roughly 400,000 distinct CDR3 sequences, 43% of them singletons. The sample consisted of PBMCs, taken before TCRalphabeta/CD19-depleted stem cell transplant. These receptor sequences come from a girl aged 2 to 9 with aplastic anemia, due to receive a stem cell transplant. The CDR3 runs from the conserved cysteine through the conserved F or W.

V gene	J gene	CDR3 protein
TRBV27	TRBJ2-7	CASRRQGPYEQYF
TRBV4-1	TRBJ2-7	CASSQDRGTAYEQYF
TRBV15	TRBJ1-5	CATSSTFGQPQHF
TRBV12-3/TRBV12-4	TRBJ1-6	CASSLGGQNSPLHF
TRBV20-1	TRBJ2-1	CSARDDGSDYNEQFF
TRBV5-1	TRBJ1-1	CASSLDPPQDEAFF
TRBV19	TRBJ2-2	CASRTGTVTGELFF
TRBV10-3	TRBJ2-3	CAISEENKGMRDAQYF
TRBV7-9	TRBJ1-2	CASRQANYGYTF
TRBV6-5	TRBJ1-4	CASSYQGMGEKLFF
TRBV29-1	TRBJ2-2	CSVQTDANTGELFF
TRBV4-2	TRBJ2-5	CASSPGPTETQYF
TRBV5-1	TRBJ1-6	CASTGNSPLHF
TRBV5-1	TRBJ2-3	CASIAGGISDTQYF
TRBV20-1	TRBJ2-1	CSAPGLAGGKSYNEQFF
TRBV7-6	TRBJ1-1	CASSSPRTGFMGDTEAFF
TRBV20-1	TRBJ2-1	CSARDPFRLAGGYNEQFF
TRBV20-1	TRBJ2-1	CSARGGLGALGEQFF
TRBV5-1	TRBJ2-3	CASSLRFLPSGVTDTQYF
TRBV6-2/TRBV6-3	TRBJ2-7	CASSHPRDAYEQYF
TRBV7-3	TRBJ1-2	CASSPDKEWRYTF
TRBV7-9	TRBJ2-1	CASSSSGSRPYNEQFF
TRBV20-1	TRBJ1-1	CSARAGTGGLNTEAFF
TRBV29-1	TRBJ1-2	CSVSGGQGADYGYTF
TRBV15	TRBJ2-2	CATSRGQQGPGELFF
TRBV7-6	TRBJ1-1	CASSLRGTGGHTEAFF
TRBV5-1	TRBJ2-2	CASSLGTGNIVELFF
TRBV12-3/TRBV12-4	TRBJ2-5	CASSLLGPGQETQYF
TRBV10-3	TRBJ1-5	CAISETGTQPQHF
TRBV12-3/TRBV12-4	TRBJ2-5	CASSLGTGGTLRETQYF
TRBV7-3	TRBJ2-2	CASSFSGGADNTGELFF
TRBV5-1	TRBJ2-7	CASSPGQVGYEQYF
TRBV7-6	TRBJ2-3	CASSLMRGYEDTQYF